This T cell receptor (beta chain) was identified during a study of cytomegalovirus exposure and HLA in healthy donors. Study details: There were several hundred genotyped donors. Of these, 81% fell in the genetic ancestry cluster associated with self-reported Caucasian donors.

Primers for the PCR totalled 60 Vbeta and 13 Jbeta. Using immunoSEQ multiplex PCR, the repertoire was profiled, and TCRdb retains in-frame clones only, with some absent. The table shows approximately 170,000 clones, with less than 85% occurring only once. Sequenced sample: PBMCs. This TCR derives from a man aged 25 to 40 in good health and CMV-seropositive.

CDR3 DNA: TGTGCCAGCAGCTTAGCTAGCGGGAGATATGAGCAGTTCTTC. Protein: CASSLASGRYEQFF. The V gene is TRBV11-2, the J gene TRBJ2-1, with 10 bases lining up with TRBD2. Germline trimming cut 1 base from V and 8 bases from J; bases unmatched to any gene: 2. In germline, CDR1 is SGHAT, CDR2 FQNNGV. The CDR3 sequence is 14 residues long.